This T cell receptor beta chain was sequenced in a study of early T cells in non-severe SARS-CoV-2 infection. CDR3 length: 12 amino acids. V was cut by 0 bases and J by 7 bases, with 9 bases left in between. Germline values: CDR1 DFQATT, CDR2 SNEGSKA (reference sequence). Each CDR3 protein gets one entry after TCRdb re-called the 5' RACE reads with MiXCR. The sample lists approximately 89,000 distinct CDR3 sequences, over 11% occurring once. Sequencing was carried out using whole blood. The chain carries TRBV20-1 and TRBJ1-1; the D gene is possibly TRBD1 (5 bases). This clonotype was obtained from an adult who was a healthcare worker with PCR-confirmed SARS-CoV-2 infection or an uninfected control (not recorded which). The CDR3 sequence: CSARDRQHEAFF. CDR3 DNA: TGCAGTGCTAGAGATCGACAGCATGAAGCTTTCTTT.